The 4 T cell receptor beta chains presented below share a single source sample, sequenced in a study of T-cell memory formation after mild COVID-19. TCRdb processed the 5' RACE reads anew with MiXCR; each CDR3 protein has one entry. The repertoire includes roughly 150,000 distinct CDR3 sequences, more than 13% of them detected once, and around 30% sits in the top ten. Sequenced sample: PBMCs or a T cell subset sorted from them (not recorded which). The receptors were gathered from an adult woman who had mild COVID-19 (a few samples of this study predate the infection). Cell type and time point are not known.

This clonotype was counted between two and nine times. The chain is built from TRBV27 and TRBJ2-5; 10 positions match TRBD2. CDR1 and CDR2 from the germline V gene are MNHEY and SMNVEV (reference sequence). J was trimmed by 9 bases and V by 6 bases; bases with no gene match: 13. The CDR3 has 15 residues. CDR3 residues: CASRSGLAGDAAQYF. In nucleotides, the CDR3 is TGTGCCAGCAGATCCGGGCTAGCGGGAGATGCGGCCCAGTACTTC.

This clonotype was seen a few times. The V call is TRBV7-9, the J call TRBJ2-3; D tentatively fits TRBD1 or TRBD2 (5 bases each). Germline lookup yields CDR1 SEHNR and CDR2 FQNEAQ (reference sequence). The CDR3 is 16 residues long. Deletions cut 3 bases from V and 2 bases from J, with 15 bases between. CDR3 residues: CASSLGLADFTDTQYF. The CDR3 region has the DNA TGTGCCAGCAGCTTGGGGCTAGCAGACTTCACAGATACGCAGTATTTT.

This clonotype was counted a few times. The rearrangement joins TRBV3-1 to TRBJ2-7; D tentatively reads TRBD1 or TRBD2 (5 bases each). Between the trimmed V and J ends, which lost 1 base and 2 bases, there was a span of 9 bases. Germline V gene data show CDR1 as LGHDT and CDR2 as YNNKEL (reference sequence). The CDR3 runs to 14 residues. In DNA, the CDR3 is TGTGCCAGCAGCCAAGGGGGACCAACCTACGAGCAGTACTTC. Translating it yields CASSQGGPTYEQYF.

This clonotype has just a few counts. Written as DNA, the CDR3 is TGTGCCAGCAGCCCAGGACAGGGATTTTTGTCCGAGCAGTACTTC. It is translated as CASSPGQGFLSEQYF. The J gene is TRBJ2-7, the V gene TRBV7-9; 8 nucleotides match TRBD1. The germline CDR1 and CDR2 sequences are SEHNR and FQNEAQ (reference sequence). V shed 5 bases, J shed 6 bases, and the junction held 12 bases outside the gene matches. This CDR3 region has 15 residues.